This T cell receptor beta chain appears in the sequencing data of a study of blood T cell repertoires in COVID-19. The wider study: Donors in the United States, Italy and Spain gave samples during acute or convalescent COVID-19.

In the authors' workflow: Amplified reference gene primers provided the basis for estimating nucleated cell counts. Generated by immunoSEQ multiplex PCR, the TCRdb table keeps only in-frame clones and is missing some. V, J and clone size are those of that table, while D and trimming were read from the DNA. Of around 100,000 clones detected, about 91% appear once; the ten largest clones hold around 2.3%. In germline, CDR1 is KGHSH, CDR2 LQKENI. V was pared by 1 base and J by 6 bases, with 7 bases of the junction left unmatched. The CDR3 has 16 residues. This TCR was recovered from a human donor with active COVID-19. The donor label of this sample is uncertain. Sequences were obtained from peripheral blood. This chain uses TRBV18 with TRBJ1-4; TRBD1 matches 8 bases. Written as DNA, the CDR3 is TGTGCCAGCTCACCACGCCCACAGGGGGTGTATGAAAAACTGTTTTTT. Translation gives CASSPRPQGVYEKLFF.